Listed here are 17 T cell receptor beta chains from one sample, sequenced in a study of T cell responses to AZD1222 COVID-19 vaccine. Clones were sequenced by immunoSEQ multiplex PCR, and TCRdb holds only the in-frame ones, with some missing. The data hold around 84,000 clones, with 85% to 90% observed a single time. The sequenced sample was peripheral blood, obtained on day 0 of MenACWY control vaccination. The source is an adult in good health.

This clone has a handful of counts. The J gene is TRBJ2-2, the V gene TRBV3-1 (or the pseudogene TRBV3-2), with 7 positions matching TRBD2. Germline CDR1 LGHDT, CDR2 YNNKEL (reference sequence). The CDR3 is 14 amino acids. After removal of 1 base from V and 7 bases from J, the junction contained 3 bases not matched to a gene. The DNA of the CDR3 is TGTGCCAGCAGCCAAGGGACTAGGAACGGGGAGCTGTTTTTT. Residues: CASSQGTRNGELFF.

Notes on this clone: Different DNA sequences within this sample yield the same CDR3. The CDR3 DNA sequence: TGTGCCAGCAGCTTTTCTAGCGGGGGTGAGACCCAGTACTTC. Its translation: CASSFSSGGETQYF. The chain has TRBV5-6 and TRBJ2-5, with 10 bases matching TRBD2. The CDR3 loop spans 14 amino acids. V shed 2 bases and J 5 bases; nucleotides not matched to a gene: 3. Germline V CDR1 and CDR2: SGHDT, YYEEEE.

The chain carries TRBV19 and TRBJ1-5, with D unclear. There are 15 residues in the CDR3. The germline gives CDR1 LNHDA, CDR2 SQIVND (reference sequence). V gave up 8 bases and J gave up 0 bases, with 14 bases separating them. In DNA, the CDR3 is TGTGCCAGTTCCTTTTGGAGGGATAGCAATCAGCCCCAGCATTTT. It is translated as CASSFWRDSNQPQHF.

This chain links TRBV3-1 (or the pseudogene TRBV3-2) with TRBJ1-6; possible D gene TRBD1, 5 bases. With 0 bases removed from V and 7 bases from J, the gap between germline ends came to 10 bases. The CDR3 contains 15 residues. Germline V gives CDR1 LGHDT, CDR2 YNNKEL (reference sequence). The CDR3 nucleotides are TGTGCCAGCAGCCAAGAAGCGGACACAAATTCACCCCTCCACTTT. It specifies CASSQEADTNSPLHF.

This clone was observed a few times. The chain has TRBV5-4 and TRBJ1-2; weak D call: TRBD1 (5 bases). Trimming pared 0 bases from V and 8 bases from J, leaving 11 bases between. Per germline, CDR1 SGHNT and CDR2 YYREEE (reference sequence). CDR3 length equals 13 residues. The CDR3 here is CASSLVGGEGYTF. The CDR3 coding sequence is TGTGCCAGCAGCTTGGTCGGAGGGGAGGGCTACACCTTC. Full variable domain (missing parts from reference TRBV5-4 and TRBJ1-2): ETGVTQSPTHLIKTRGQQVTLRCSSQSGHNTVSWYQQALGQGPQFIFQYYREEENGRGNFPPRFSGLQFPNYSSELNVNALELDDSALYLCASSLVGGEGYTFGSGTRLTVV.

The CDR3 spells CASSLEGSLPQPQHF. The CDR3 bases are TGTGCCAGCAGTCTTGAGGGATCCCTTCCTCAGCCCCAGCATTTT. The rearrangement links TRBV2 to TRBJ1-5, with D uncertain. This CDR3 has 15 residues. Per germline, CDR1 SNHLY and CDR2 FYNNEI. V was cut by 5 bases and J by 6 bases, with 17 bases left in between.

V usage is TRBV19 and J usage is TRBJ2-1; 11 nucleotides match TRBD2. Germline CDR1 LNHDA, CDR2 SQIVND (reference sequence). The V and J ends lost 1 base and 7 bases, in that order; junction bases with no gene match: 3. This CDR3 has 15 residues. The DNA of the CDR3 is TGTGCCAGTAGTATAGGTCTAGCGGGGGGAAATGAGCAGTTCTTC. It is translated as CASSIGLAGGNEQFF.

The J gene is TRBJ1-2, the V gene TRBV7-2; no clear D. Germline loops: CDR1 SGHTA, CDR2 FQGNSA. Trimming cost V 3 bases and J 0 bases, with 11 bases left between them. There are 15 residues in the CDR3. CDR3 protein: CASSFHGSSNYGYTF. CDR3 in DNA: TGTGCCAGCAGCTTTCATGGTTCTTCTAACTATGGCTACACCTTC.

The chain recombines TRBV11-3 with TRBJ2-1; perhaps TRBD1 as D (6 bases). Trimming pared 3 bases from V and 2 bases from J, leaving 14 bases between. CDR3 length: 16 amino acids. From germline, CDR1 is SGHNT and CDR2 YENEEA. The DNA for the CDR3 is TGTGCCAGCAGCTTGGGGGCGGGTTCTACCTACAATGAGCAGTTCTTC. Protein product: CASSLGAGSTYNEQFF.

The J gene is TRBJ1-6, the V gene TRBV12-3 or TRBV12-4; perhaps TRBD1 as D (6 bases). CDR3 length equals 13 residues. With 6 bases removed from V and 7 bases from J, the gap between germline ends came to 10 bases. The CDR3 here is CASRITGNSPLHF. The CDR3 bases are TGTGCCAGCAGAATTACAGGGAATTCACCCCTCCACTTT.

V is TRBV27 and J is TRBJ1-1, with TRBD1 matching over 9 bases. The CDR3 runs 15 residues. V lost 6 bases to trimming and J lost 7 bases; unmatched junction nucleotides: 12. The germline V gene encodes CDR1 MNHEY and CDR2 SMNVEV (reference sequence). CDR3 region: CASRLNPTGGDEAFF. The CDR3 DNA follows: TGTGCCAGCAGACTAAACCCAACAGGGGGCGATGAAGCTTTCTTT.

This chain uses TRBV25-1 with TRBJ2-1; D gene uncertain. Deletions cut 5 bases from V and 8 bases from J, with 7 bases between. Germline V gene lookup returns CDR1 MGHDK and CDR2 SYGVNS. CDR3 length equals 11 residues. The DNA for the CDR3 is TGTGCCAGCAGTATCGGAGATGAGCAGTTCTTC. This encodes CASSIGDEQFF.

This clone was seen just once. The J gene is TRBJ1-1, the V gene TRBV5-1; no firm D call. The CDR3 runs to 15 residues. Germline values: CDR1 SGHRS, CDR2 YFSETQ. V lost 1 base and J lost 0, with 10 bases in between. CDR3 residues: CASSLTARMNTEAFF. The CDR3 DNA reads TGCGCCAGCAGCTTGACGGCCCGTATGAACACTGAAGCTTTCTTT. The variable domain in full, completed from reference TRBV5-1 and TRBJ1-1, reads KAGVTQTPRYLIKTRGQQVTLSCSPISGHRSVSWYQQTPGQGLQFLFEYFSETQRNKGNFPGRFSGRQFSNSRSEMNVSTLELGDSALYLCASSLTARMNTEAFFGQGTRLTVV.

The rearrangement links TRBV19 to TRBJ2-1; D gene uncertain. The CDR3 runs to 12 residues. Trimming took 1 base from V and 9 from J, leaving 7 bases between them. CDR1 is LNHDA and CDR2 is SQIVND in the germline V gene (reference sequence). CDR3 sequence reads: CASSIGFTEQFF. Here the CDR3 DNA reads TGTGCCAGTAGTATAGGGTTCACTGAGCAGTTCTTC.

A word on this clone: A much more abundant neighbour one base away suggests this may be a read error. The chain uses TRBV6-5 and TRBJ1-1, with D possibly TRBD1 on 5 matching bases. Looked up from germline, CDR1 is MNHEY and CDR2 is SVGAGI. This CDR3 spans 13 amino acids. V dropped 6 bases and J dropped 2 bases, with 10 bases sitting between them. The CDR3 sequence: CASSLTENTEAFF. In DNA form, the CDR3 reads TGTGCCAGCAGCCTGACAGAAAACACTGAAGCTTTCTTT.

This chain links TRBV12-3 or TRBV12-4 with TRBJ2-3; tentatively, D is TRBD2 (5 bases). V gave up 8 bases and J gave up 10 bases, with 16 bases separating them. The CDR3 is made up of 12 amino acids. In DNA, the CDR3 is TGTGCCAGCTGGCGGACTTTGGCGCCGCAGTATTTT. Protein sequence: CASWRTLAPQYF.

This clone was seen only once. This chain's CDR3 is CASSAEGSHNSPLHF. CDR3 nucleotide sequence: TGCGCCAGCAGCGCGGAGGGCAGTCATAATTCACCCCTCCACTTT. The chain carries TRBV5-1 and TRBJ1-6; D gene unclear. The germline V gene has CDR1 SGHRS and CDR2 YFSETQ. The V end was cut by 4 bases, the J end by 5 bases, with 13 bases between. The CDR3 has 15 residues.